The next 6 T cell receptor beta chains were all read from a single sample in a study of cytomegalovirus exposure and HLA in healthy donors (dated by TCRdb to about 2017). The library relied on the immunoSEQ multiplex PCR assay. A mixture of 60 forward primers for TCR Vbeta segments and 13 reverse primers for TCR Jbeta segments was used in the multiplex PCR. TCRdb obtained this table from immuneACCESS and retained in-frame rearrangements with V and J assigned. These tables miss some clones; where compared with another copy, unresolved V genes account for less than half of the shortfall, and the remainder is unexplained. The record for this sample contains around 130,000 clones. The top ten hold 1.5% to 1.7% of the sample. The sequenced sample was PBMCs. Receptors originate from a woman in her 40s in good health and CMV-seronegative.

The rearrangement uses TRBV6-5 and TRBJ2-5; 8 bases fit TRBD1. Looked up from germline, CDR1 is MNHEY and CDR2 is SVGAGI. The CDR3 has 13 amino acids. V shed 5 bases and J 6 bases; nucleotides not matched to a gene: 5. Here the CDR3 reads CASSPGGRQTQYF. In nucleotides, the CDR3 is TGTGCCAGCAGTCCAGGGGGCAGGCAGACCCAGTACTTC.

The J gene is TRBJ1-4, the V gene TRBV7-9; D uncertain. Germline V gives CDR1 SEHNR, CDR2 FQNEAQ (reference sequence). This CDR3 is built from 14 residues. The V and J ends lost 4 bases and 8 bases respectively, with 14 bases between them. The DNA of the CDR3 is TGTGCCAGCAGCTCCGCCCCGGGAGTCGAAAAACTGTTTTTT. Its translation is CASSSAPGVEKLFF.

V usage is TRBV4-1 and J usage is TRBJ1-2, with D perhaps TRBD1 (6 bases). The CDR3 loop spans 17 amino acids. V shed 0 bases and J shed 2 bases, with 16 bases lying between them. CDR1 and CDR2 (germline): MGHRA, YSYEKL. The CDR3, as DNA: TGCGCCAGCAGCCAAGATTCGACAGGTCTCTACAACTATGGCTACACCTTC. This codes for CASSQDSTGLYNYGYTF.

The chain is built from TRBV5-6 and TRBJ1-6; D possibly corresponds to TRBD1 (5 bases). Trimming pared 5 bases from V and 8 bases from J, leaving 14 bases between. The CDR3 contains 14 residues. Germline CDR1 and CDR2: SGHDT and YYEEEE. CDR3 sequence reads: CASRRRQGYSPLHF. The CDR3, as DNA: TGTGCCAGCAGGAGGCGCCAGGGTTATTCACCCCTCCACTTT.

This chain links TRBV5-4 with TRBJ2-1, with D unclear. Trimming cost V 3 bases and J 7 bases, with 11 bases left between them. Per germline, CDR1 SGHNT and CDR2 YYREEE (reference sequence). The CDR3 runs 13 residues. CDR3 DNA: TGTGCCAGCAGCTCTGCCCGAGATAATGAGCAGTTCTTC. Protein sequence: CASSSARDNEQFF.

The CDR3 here is CASSHRTGWTGELFF. The CDR3 DNA is TGCGCCAGCAGCCACAGGACAGGTTGGACCGGGGAGCTGTTTTTT. The chain recombines TRBV4-3 with TRBJ2-2; 7 nucleotides line up with TRBD1. Trimming removed 3 bases from V and 5 bases from J; junction bases left unmatched: 6. Germline CDR1 and CDR2: LGHNA and YSLEER. This CDR3 has 15 amino acids.